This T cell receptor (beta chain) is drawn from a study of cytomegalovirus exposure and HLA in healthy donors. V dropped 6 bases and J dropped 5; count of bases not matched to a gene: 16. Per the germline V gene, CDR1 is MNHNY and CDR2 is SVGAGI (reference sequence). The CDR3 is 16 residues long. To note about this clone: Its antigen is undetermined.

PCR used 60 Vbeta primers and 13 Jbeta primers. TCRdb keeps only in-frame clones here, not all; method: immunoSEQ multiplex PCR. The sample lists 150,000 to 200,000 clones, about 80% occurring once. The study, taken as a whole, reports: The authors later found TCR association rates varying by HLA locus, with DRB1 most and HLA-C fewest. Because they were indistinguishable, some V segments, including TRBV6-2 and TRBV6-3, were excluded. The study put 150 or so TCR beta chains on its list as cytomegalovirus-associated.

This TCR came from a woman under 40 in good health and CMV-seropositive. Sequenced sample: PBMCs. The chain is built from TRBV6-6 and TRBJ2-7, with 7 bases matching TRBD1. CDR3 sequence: CASSHPTGNDRHEQYF. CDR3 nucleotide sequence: TGTGCCAGCAGCCACCCGACAGGGAATGATCGCCACGAGCAGTACTTC.